The clone carrying this T cell receptor (beta chain) was seen a handful of times. The target antigen is unknown. The data originate from a study of CD8+ T cells in alopecia areata. Study results and caveats: On tofacitinib, scalp clonality and expanded CD8+ clones among top 100 fell significantly. Because of a solitary nonresponder, the connection of baseline CD8+ expansion to response stays uncertain. Many of the expanded lesional clones endured in scalp and blood while on tofacitinib.

Following RNA extraction, reverse transcription yielded cDNA that acted as the sequencing template. Clones were sequenced by immunoSEQ multiplex PCR, and TCRdb holds only the in-frame ones, with some missing. The sample has about 110,000 clones; roughly three fifths are singletons. Treatment specified: oral pan-JAK inhibitor, 5-10 mg twice daily. The germline CDR1 and CDR2 sequences are SGHDT and YYEEEE. The CDR3 contains 15 residues. Trimming took 2 bases from V and 7 from J; bases not matched to a gene: 6. The input for sequencing was CD8+ T cells sorted from blood, taken at week 24, from a patient treated with tofacitinib. The rearrangement uses TRBV5-6 and TRBJ1-6, with 7 bases identical to TRBD1. The source of this sequence is a human donor with alopecia areata. The CDR3 reads CASSFSTGANSPLHF. The CDR3 nucleotides are TGTGCCAGCAGCTTTAGTACAGGGGCAAATTCACCCCTCCACTTT.